Below, 20 T cell receptor beta chains from the same sample are listed, as sequenced in a study of vaccination effects on CD4 cells after COVID-19. Here immunoSEQ multiplex PCR was the method, and the copy in TCRdb shows in-frame clones only, minus some. The repertoire holds 40,000 to 50,000 clones, with more than 65% as singletons. It was after around 10 days of culture that CD4+ T cells were isolated. Two-dose vaccination with either BNT162b2 or mRNA-1273 was given to the participants. The antigens these receptors bind are not known. Specimen: CD4+ T cells from PBMCs cultured without peptide, collected after COVID-19 vaccination. The receptors derive from a human donor who received a COVID-19 vaccine.

A few counts support this clone. The chain uses TRBV6-5 and TRBJ1-3; D is uncertain. V was pared by 7 bases and J by 2 bases, with 9 bases between. Germline CDR1 MNHEY, CDR2 SVGAGI. This CDR3 comprises 13 residues. CDR3 DNA sequence: TGTGCCAGCACCCCCGTGGCTGGAAACACCATATATTTT. Amino acids: CASTPVAGNTIYF.

The CDR3 loop reads CAWSVLGAGANVLTF. The CDR3 bases are TGTGCCTGGAGTGTACTCGGGGCTGGGGCCAACGTCCTGACTTTC. V and J are TRBV30 and TRBJ2-6, with D possibly being TRBD2 (5 bases). V was trimmed by 0 bases and J by 2 bases, leaving 8 bases between them. The germline V gene has CDR1 GTSNPN and CDR2 SVGIG (reference sequence). This CDR3 has 15 amino acids.

The CDR3 nucleotides are TGTGCCAGCAGCTTAGGGCGGACACTGTACCAAGAGACCCAGTACTTC. The encoded protein is CASSLGRTLYQETQYF. This sequence joins TRBV7-7 and TRBJ2-5; D perhaps matches TRBD1 (5 bases). CDR1 SSHAT and CDR2 FNYEAQ come from the germline V gene (reference sequence). Trimming cost V 1 base and J 0 bases, with 12 bases left between them. This CDR3 has 16 residues.

The chain joins TRBV21-1 to TRBJ2-2; the listed D gene, TRBD2, was not tested against the DNA. TRBV21-1 is noted as a pseudogene. The CDR3 contains 18 residues. This CDR3 is CASSKVGRLAGDTGELFF. The CDR3 coding sequence is TGTGCCAGCAGCAAAGTAGGTCGTCTAGCGGGAGATACCGGGGAGCTGTTTTTT.

This chain links TRBV4-1 with TRBJ1-1, with D possibly matching TRBD1 (6 bases). The CDR3 extends over 17 amino acids. The germline V gene encodes CDR1 MGHRA and CDR2 YSYEKL. V shed 4 bases and J shed 4 bases, with 22 bases lying between them. The CDR3 loop reads CASSPREGGSSSTEAFF. The CDR3 coding sequence is TGCGCCAGCAGCCCCCGGGAAGGGGGGAGTAGTAGCACTGAAGCTTTCTTT.

This clone was detected only once. The rearrangement uses TRBV4-1 and TRBJ2-5; TRBD2 matches 8 bases. The CDR3 length is 20 residues. The germline V gene encodes CDR1 MGHRA and CDR2 YSYEKL. V lost 4 bases, J lost 0 bases, and 19 bases stayed unmatched. CDR3 protein: CASSLNLLAGEEEYQETQYF. The CDR3, as DNA: TGCGCCAGCAGCCTAAACCTCCTAGCGGGCGAGGAGGAATACCAAGAGACCCAGTACTTC.

The chain employs TRBV19 and TRBJ2-3; TRBD2 agrees at 10 bases. Trimming took 4 bases from V and 4 from J; bases not matched to a gene: 11. CDR3 length: 17 amino acids. Germline V lookup: CDR1 LNHDA, CDR2 SQIVND (reference sequence). The CDR3 bases are TGTGCCAGTAGTACCCGTCTAGCGGGAGCCCGGCCAGATACGCAGTATTTT. It specifies CASSTRLAGARPDTQYF.

The V and J genes are TRBV12-3 or TRBV12-4 and TRBJ1-5, with D unclear. The CDR3 runs to 13 residues. V lost 3 bases and J lost 8, with 11 bases in between. CDR3 sequence: CASSLSTVEPQHF. CDR3 bases: TGTGCCAGCAGTTTGTCCACAGTGGAGCCCCAGCATTTT.

J is TRBJ2-6 and V is TRBV10-3, with 8 positions matching TRBD1. With 8 bases clipped from V and 2 bases from J, the junction kept 5 bases outside the gene matches. The germline V gene has CDR1 ENHRY and CDR2 SYGVKD. The CDR3 runs to 15 residues. The CDR3 loop is CAILQDRAGANVLTF. As DNA, the CDR3 is TGTGCCATCTTACAGGACAGGGCTGGGGCCAACGTCCTGACTTTC.

The V gene is TRBV19, the J gene TRBJ2-3, with D maybe TRBD2 (6 bases). Trimming removed 10 bases at V and 0 bases at J, with 11 bases between. Germline CDR1 LNHDA, CDR2 SQIVND (reference sequence). CDR3 length: 13 residues. The CDR3 bases are TGTGCCACCCGAGGACTAAGCACAGATACGCAGTATTTT. Its protein is CATRGLSTDTQYF. The variable domain in full, with the rest retrieved from reference TRBV19 and TRBJ2-3, is DGGITQSPKYLFRKEGQNVTLSCEQNLNHDAMYWYRQDPGQGLRLIYYSQIVNDFQKGDIAEGYSVSREKKESFPLTVTSAQKNPTAFYLCATRGLSTDTQYFGPGTRLTVL.

This chain uses TRBV12-3 or TRBV12-4 with TRBJ1-5; D is undetermined. CDR3 length: 13 residues. V gave up 2 bases and J gave up 2 bases, with 4 bases separating them. The CDR3 DNA reads as TGTGCCAGCAGTTTAAACGGCAATCAGCCCCAGCATTTT. Amino acid sequence: CASSLNGNQPQHF.

The chain joins TRBV11-2 to TRBJ1-4, with 11 bases fitting TRBD1. The ends lost 5 bases at V and 8 bases at J; junction bases unmatched: 4. CDR3 length: 14 amino acids. Germline V lookup: CDR1 SGHAT, CDR2 FQNNGV. Here the CDR3 DNA reads TGTGCCAGCAGCCAGGGGACAGGGGGGGAAAAACTGTTTTTT. Translation: CASSQGTGGEKLFF.

This chain uses TRBV5-1 with TRBJ2-7; 14 bases agree with TRBD2. The CDR3 runs 19 residues. The V segment lost 2 bases and the J segment 3 bases; nucleotides outside the gene matches: 13. CDR1 and CDR2 (germline): SGHRS, YFSETQ. The chain's CDR3 is CASSFKTSGRAVSVYEQYF. DNA for the CDR3: TGCGCCAGCAGCTTTAAGACTAGCGGGAGGGCCGTTTCGGTCTACGAGCAGTACTTC.

The chain is built from TRBV5-1 and TRBJ1-1; TRBD1 is a possible D gene (6 bases). The CDR3 consists of 14 residues. Trimming cost V 0 bases and J 4 bases, with 10 bases left between them. Germline V gives CDR1 SGHRS, CDR2 YFSETQ. The CDR3 here is CASSLDRAGTEAFF. The CDR3 nucleotides read TGCGCCAGCAGCTTGGACAGGGCCGGCACTGAAGCTTTCTTT.

This chain links TRBV19 with TRBJ2-2; 9 bases are a match to TRBD1. CDR3 length equals 15 residues. The germline CDR1 and CDR2 sequences are LNHDA and SQIVND (reference sequence). Trimming at V came to 5 bases and at J to 6 bases, leaving 7 bases not matched to a gene. Here the CDR3 reads CASSGTGTVAGELFF. In nucleotides, the CDR3 is TGTGCCAGTAGTGGGACAGGGACAGTGGCCGGGGAGCTGTTTTTT.

This clone was picked up a small number of times. This chain links TRBV19 with TRBJ2-7, with 9 bases identical to TRBD1. There are 14 residues in the CDR3. Per germline, CDR1 LNHDA and CDR2 SQIVND (reference sequence). V lost 3 bases to trimming and J lost 5 bases; unmatched junction nucleotides: 5. CDR3 DNA: TGTGCCAGTAGTATTGGGACAGGGACCCACGAGCAGTACTTC. Translating gives CASSIGTGTHEQYF. The complete variable domain, with remaining parts taken from reference TRBV19 and TRBJ2-7, reads DGGITQSPKYLFRKEGQNVTLSCEQNLNHDAMYWYRQDPGQGLRLIYYSQIVNDFQKGDIAEGYSVSREKKESFPLTVTSAQKNPTAFYLCASSIGTGTHEQYFGPGTRLTVT.

V usage is TRBV4-2 and J usage is TRBJ1-5; D is ambiguous. The CDR3 sequence is 15 residues long. In germline, CDR1 is LGHNA, CDR2 YNFKEQ. V was clipped by 4 bases and J by 4 bases, with 14 bases between them. The CDR3 sequence: CASSPIHLDNQPQHF. CDR3 nucleotide sequence: TGTGCCAGCAGCCCCATCCACCTCGATAATCAGCCCCAGCATTTT.

This rearrangement joins TRBV6-5 to TRBJ1-2; 9 bases line up with TRBD1. The germline CDR1 and CDR2 sequences are MNHEY and SVGAGI. V lost 6 bases, J lost 4 bases, and 6 bases stayed unmatched. The CDR3 runs 14 residues. CDR3 bases: TGTGCCAGCAGGGAGGACAGGGGACCCTATGGCTACACCTTC. Its protein product is CASREDRGPYGYTF.

The chain joins TRBV30 to TRBJ1-2, with 9 bases fitting TRBD1. Trimming took 2 bases from V and 0 from J; bases not matched to a gene: 1. The germline V gene has CDR1 GTSNPN and CDR2 SVGIG (reference sequence). The CDR3 sequence is 14 residues long. CDR3 sequence reads: CAWSRTGANYGYTF. CDR3 sequence (DNA): TGTGCCTGGAGTAGGACAGGGGCTAACTATGGCTACACCTTC.

This clone was counted a single time. This sequence joins TRBV15 and TRBJ2-1; 11 bases line up with TRBD2. The trim removed 3 bases at V and 4 bases at J, leaving 5 bases unmatched. The CDR3 has 16 residues. The germline gives CDR1 LNHNV, CDR2 YYDKDF (reference sequence). The CDR3 DNA reads TGTGCCACCAGCAGGACCGGGACTAGCGGATACAATGAGCAGTTCTTC. It yields the protein CATSRTGTSGYNEQFF. Full variable domain (remainder filled in from reference TRBV15 and TRBJ2-1): DAMVIQNPRYQVTQFGKPVTLSCSQTLNHNVMYWYQQKSSQAPKLLFHYYDKDFNNEADTPDNFQSRRPNTSFCFLDIRSPGLGDTAMYLCATSRTGTSGYNEQFFGPGTRLTVL.